The clone carrying this T cell receptor (beta chain) has more than one count but fewer than ten. Its antigen is not known. Each gene name is a mouse one. Sequencing ends 3 residues short of the CDR3 end; the germline J gene provides the rest. The sample is drawn from a study of CD8+ T cells in alopecia areata. Study at large: The graft donors were approximately 6-12-month-old C3H/HeJ mice with spontaneous alopecia, and their skin went to roughly 6-10-week-old female C3H/HeJ mice. Study-wide findings and caveats: Among patients, TCR sharing was less clear than in mice, a difference possibly due in part to HLA diversity in the patient population. Scalp sample data also include resident alphabeta T cells from normal skin.

Sequencing relied on a cDNA template that was reverse transcribed from extracted RNA. The data were produced by immunoSEQ multiplex PCR, yet TCRdb's version contains in-frame clones alone and is incomplete. The sample shows 200,000 to 300,000 clones, none of them appearing just once. The sorting of pooled cutaneous lymph node cells relied on CD4, CD8alpha, NKG2D, NKG2ACE and other markers. Trimming took 5 bases from V and 0 from J, leaving 15 bases between them. The CDR3 is 17 amino acids. CDR1 is NNHNN, CDR2 SYGAGS, per germline (reference sequence). The source is a C3H/HeJ mouse with alopecia areata. The strain's MHC haplotype is H2-k. The chain employs TRBV13-2 and TRBJ1-6; TRBD1 might be the D (5 bases). Being an ORF, TRBJ1-6 has a function that is uncertain. The specimen was CD4+ T cells sorted from a lymph node. The chain's CDR3 is CASGPDRPNSYNSPLYF. The covered CDR3 bases are TGTGCCAGCGGCCCCGACAGACCAAATTCCTATAATTCGCCC.